One sample yielded the 3 T cell receptor beta chains listed below, sequenced in a study of shared clonotypes between healthy human individuals. Sequenced by immunoSEQ multiplex PCR; TCRdb stores in-frame clones only, minus some. The sample lists 2 million to 3 million clones, more than 85% occurring once. Sample: naive CD4+ T cells from PBMCs. Subset here: CD45RA+ positively selected. The origin of the receptors is a man aged 18-30 years in good health. Some clones in this sample may be carry-over from other donors' samples.

J is TRBJ2-1 and V is TRBV5-1; 7 positions agree with TRBD2. Germline trimming cut 4 bases from V and 0 bases from J; bases unmatched to any gene: 7. This CDR3 comprises 16 residues. Germline CDR1 is SGHRS and CDR2 is YFSETQ. This chain's CDR3 is CASSPVGGSSYNEQFF. The CDR3, as DNA: TGCGCCAGCAGCCCAGTGGGCGGGAGCTCCTACAATGAGCAGTTCTTC.

The CDR3 sequence is CASRTGGPGYGYTF. As DNA, the CDR3 is TGTGCCAGCAGGACAGGGGGTCCGGGCTATGGCTACACCTTC. The genes are TRBV6-6 and TRBJ1-2; TRBD1 matches at 9 bases. Germline CDR1 MNHNY, CDR2 SVGAGI (reference sequence). CDR3 size: 14 residues. V lost 6 bases, J lost 4 bases, and 6 bases stayed unmatched.

V and J are TRBV30 and TRBJ2-5; D not resolved. The ends were cut back, 4 bases at V and 1 base at J, with 4 bases in the middle. CDR1 GTSNPN and CDR2 SVGIG come from the germline V gene (reference sequence). This CDR3 has 11 residues. As DNA, the CDR3 is TGTGCCTGGATGGGCCAAGAGACCCAGTACTTC. Encoded protein: CAWMGQETQYF.